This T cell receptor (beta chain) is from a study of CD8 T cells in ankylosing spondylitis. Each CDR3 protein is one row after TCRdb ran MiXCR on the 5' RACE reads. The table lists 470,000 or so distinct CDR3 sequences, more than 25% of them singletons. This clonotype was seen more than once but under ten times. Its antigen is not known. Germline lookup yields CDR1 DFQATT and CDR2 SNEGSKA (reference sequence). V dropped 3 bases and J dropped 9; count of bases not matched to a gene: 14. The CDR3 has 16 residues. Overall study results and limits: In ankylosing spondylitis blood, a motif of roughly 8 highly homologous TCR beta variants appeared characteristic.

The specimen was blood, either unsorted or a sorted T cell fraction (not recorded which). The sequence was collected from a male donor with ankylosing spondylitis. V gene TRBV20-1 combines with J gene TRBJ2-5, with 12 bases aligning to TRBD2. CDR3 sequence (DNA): TGCAGTGCTAGGGAGGCTAGCGGGAGGGCAATCGGGGCCCAGTACTTC. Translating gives CSAREASGRAIGAQYF.